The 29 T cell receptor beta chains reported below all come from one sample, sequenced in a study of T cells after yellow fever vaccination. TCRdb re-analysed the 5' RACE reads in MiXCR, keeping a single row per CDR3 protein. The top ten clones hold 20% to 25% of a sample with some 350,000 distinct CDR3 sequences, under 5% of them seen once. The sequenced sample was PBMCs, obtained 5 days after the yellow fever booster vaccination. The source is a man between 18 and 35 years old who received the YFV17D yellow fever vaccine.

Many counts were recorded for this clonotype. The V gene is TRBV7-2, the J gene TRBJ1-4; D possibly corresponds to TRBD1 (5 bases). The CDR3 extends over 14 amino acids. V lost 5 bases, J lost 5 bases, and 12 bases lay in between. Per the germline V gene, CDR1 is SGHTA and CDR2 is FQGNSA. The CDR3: CASSPQGLNEKLFF. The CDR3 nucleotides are TGTGCCAGCAGCCCTCAGGGATTAAATGAAAAACTGTTTTTT.

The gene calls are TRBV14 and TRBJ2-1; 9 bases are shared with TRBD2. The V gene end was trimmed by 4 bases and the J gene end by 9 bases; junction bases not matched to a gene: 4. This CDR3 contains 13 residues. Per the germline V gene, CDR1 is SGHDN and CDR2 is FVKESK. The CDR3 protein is CASSPRGGAEQFF. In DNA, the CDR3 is TGTGCCAGCAGCCCGCGGGGGGGCGCTGAGCAGTTCTTC.

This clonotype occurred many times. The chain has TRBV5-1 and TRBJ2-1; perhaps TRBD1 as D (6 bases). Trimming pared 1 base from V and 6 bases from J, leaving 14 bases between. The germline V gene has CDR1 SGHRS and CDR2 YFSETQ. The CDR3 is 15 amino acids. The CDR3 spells CASSLRNGQINEQFF. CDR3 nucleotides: TGCGCCAGCAGCTTGAGGAACGGACAGATCAATGAGCAGTTCTTC.

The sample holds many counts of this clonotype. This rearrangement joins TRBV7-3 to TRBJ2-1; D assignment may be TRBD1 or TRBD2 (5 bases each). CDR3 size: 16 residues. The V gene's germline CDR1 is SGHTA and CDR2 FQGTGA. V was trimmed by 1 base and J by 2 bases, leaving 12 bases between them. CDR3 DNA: TGTGCCAGCAGCTTAAAGGGGAGAGGGACCTACAATGAGCAGTTCTTC. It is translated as CASSLKGRGTYNEQFF.

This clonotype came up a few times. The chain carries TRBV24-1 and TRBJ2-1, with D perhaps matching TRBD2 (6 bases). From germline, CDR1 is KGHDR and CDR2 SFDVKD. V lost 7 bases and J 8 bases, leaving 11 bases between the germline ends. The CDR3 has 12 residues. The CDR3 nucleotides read TGTGCCACCAGGGGCAGGGAGGATGAGCAGTTCTTC. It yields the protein CATRGREDEQFF.

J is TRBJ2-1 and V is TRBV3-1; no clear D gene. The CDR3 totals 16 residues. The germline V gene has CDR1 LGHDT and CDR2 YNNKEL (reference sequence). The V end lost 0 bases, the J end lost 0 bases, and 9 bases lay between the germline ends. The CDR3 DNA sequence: TGTGCCAGCAGCCAAGAGGGCTCCTTCTCCTACAATGAGCAGTTCTTC. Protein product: CASSQEGSFSYNEQFF.

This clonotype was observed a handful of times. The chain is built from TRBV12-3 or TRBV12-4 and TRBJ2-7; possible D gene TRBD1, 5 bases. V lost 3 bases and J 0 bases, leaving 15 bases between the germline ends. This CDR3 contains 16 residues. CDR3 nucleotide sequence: TGTGCCAGCAGTTTGGGCTGCAGGGCGATCTCCTACGAGCAGTACGTC. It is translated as CASSLGCRAISYEQYV.

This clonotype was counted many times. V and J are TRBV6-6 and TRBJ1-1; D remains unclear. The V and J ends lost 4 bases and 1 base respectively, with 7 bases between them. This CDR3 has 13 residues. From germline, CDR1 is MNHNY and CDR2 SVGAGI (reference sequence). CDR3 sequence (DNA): TGTGCCAGCAGTTCCCAGAGGAACACTGAAGCTTTCTTT. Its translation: CASSSQRNTEAFF.

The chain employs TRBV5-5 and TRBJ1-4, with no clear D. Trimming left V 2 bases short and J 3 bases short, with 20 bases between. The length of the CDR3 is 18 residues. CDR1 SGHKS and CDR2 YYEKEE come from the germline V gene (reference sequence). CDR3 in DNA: TGTGCCAGCAGCTTTCACTGGGGTGAGCCCTTGGCTAATGAAAAACTGTTTTTT. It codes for CASSFHWGEPLANEKLFF.

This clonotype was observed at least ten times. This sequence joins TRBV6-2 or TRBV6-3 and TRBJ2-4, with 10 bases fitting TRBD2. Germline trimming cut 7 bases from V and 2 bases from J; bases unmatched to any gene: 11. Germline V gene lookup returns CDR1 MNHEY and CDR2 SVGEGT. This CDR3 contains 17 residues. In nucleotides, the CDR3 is TGTGCCAGCACCCGGGAGCGGGGGGGCCGGACCAAAAACATTCAGTACTTC. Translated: CASTRERGGRTKNIQYF.

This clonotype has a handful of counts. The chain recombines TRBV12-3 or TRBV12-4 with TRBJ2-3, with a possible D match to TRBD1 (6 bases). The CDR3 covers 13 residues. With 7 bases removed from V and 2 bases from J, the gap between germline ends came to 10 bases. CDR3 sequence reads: CASTRGNTDTQYF. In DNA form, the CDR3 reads TGTGCCAGCACTAGGGGGAACACAGATACGCAGTATTTT.

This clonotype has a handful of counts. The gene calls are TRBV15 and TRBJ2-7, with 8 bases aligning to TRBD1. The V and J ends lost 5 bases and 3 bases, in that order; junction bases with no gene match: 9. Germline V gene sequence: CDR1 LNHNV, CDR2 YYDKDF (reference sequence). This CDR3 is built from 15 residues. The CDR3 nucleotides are TGTGCCACCAGCCTGGACAGGGACCGTCTCTACGAGCAGTACTTC. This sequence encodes CATSLDRDRLYEQYF.

CDR3 in DNA: TGCAGTGCTAGCCCCGTTCGGGGGGGCTACAATGAGCAGTTCTTC. Translated: CSASPVRGGYNEQFF. The J gene is TRBJ2-1, the V gene TRBV20-1; 8 bases fit TRBD2. In germline, CDR1 is DFQATT, CDR2 SNEGSKA (reference sequence). The CDR3 is 15 amino acids. V gave up 3 bases and J gave up 3 bases; unmatched junction bases: 7.

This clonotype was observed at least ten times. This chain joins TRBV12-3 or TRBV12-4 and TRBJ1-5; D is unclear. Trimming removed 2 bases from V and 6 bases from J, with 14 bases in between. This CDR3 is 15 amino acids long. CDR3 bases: TGTGCCAGCAGTTTACACCCTGCCGATAGTCAGCCCCAGCATTTT. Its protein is CASSLHPADSQPQHF.

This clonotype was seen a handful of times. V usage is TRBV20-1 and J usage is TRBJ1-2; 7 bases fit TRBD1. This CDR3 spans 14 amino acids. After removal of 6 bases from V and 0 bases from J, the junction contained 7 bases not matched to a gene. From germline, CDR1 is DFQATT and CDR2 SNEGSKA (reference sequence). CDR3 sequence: CSAAAGTANYGYTF. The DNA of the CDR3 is TGCAGTGCAGCGGCCGGGACAGCTAACTATGGCTACACCTTC.

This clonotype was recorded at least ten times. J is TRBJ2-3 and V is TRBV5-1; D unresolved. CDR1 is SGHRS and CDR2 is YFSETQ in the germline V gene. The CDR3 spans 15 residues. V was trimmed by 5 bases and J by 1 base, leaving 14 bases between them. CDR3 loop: CASSLLVLGTDTQYF. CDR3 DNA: TGCGCCAGCAGTCTGCTAGTATTAGGCACAGATACGCAGTATTTT.

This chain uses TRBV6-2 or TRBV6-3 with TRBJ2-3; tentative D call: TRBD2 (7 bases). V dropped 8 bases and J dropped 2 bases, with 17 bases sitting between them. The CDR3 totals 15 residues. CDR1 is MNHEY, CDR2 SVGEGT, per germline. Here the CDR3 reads CASSRRGGVTDTQYF. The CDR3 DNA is TGTGCCAGCTCGAGGAGGGGGGGGGTCACAGATACGCAGTATTTT.

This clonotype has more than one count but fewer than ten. The CDR3 sequence: CASSLVAEETQYF. The DNA for the CDR3 is TGCGCCAGCAGCTTGGTGGCAGAAGAGACCCAGTACTTC. The gene calls are TRBV5-1 and TRBJ2-5; D unclear. V was pared by 0 bases and J by 3 bases, with 6 bases between. The CDR3 is made up of 13 amino acids. The V gene's germline CDR1 is SGHRS and CDR2 YFSETQ. The variable domain in full, with the rest retrieved from reference TRBV5-1 and TRBJ2-5, is KAGVTQTPRYLIKTRGQQVTLSCSPISGHRSVSWYQQTPGQGLQFLFEYFSETQRNKGNFPGRFSGRQFSNSRSEMNVSTLELGDSALYLCASSLVAEETQYFGPGTRLLVL.

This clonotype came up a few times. The CDR3 loop is CASSSQVYNSPLHF. The CDR3 DNA reads TGTGCCAGCAGCTCACAGGTCTATAATTCACCCCTCCACTTT. The J gene is TRBJ1-6, the V gene TRBV11-2, with D perhaps TRBD1 (5 bases). V shed 4 bases and J shed 3 bases, with 7 bases lying between them. CDR1 and CDR2 from the germline V gene are SGHAT and FQNNGV. This CDR3 is built from 14 residues.

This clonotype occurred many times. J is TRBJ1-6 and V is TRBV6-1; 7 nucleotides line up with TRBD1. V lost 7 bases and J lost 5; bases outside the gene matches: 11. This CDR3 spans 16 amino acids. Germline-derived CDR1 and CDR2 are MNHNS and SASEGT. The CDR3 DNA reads TGTGCCAGCATCTTGCCACCCGGGACAGATAATTCACCCCTCCACTTT. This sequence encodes CASILPPGTDNSPLHF.

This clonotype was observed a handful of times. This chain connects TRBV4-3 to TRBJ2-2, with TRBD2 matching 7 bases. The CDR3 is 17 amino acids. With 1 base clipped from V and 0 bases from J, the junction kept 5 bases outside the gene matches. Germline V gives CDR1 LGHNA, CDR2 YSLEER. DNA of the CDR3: TGCGCCAGCAGCCAAGTTCCCGGGGGGTCGAACACCGGGGAGCTGTTTTTT. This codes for CASSQVPGGSNTGELFF.

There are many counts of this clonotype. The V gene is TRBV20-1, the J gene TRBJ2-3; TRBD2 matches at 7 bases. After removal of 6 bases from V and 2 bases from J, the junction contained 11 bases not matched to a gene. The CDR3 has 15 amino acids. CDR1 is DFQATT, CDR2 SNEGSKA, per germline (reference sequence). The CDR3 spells CSAAPLLADTDTQYF. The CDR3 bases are TGCAGTGCCGCCCCTCTCCTAGCGGACACAGATACGCAGTATTTT.

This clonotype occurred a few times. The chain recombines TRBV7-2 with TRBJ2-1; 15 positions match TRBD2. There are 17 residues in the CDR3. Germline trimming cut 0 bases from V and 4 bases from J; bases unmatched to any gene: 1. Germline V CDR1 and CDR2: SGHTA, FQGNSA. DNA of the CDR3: TGTGCCAGCAGCTTAGCGGGGACTAGCGGGGGGTACAATGAGCAGTTCTTC. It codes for CASSLAGTSGGYNEQFF.

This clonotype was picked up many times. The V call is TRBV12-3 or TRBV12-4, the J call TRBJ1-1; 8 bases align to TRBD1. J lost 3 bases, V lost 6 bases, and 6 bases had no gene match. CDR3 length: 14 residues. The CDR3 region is CASSRGLAYTEAFF. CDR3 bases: TGTGCCAGCAGCAGGGGGCTGGCGTACACTGAAGCTTTCTTT.

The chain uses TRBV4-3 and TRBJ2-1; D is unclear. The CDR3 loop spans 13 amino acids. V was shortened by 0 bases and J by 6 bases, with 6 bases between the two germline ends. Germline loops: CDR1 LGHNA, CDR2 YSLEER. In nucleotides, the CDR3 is TGCGCCAGCAGCCAAGACTTTAGCAATGAGCAGTTCTTC. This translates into CASSQDFSNEQFF.

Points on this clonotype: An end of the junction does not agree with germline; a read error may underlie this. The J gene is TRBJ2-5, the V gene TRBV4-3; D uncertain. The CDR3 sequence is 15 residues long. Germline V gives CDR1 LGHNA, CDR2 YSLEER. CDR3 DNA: TGCGCCAGCAGCCAAGATGTCGACTCCCAAGGGACCCAGTACTTC. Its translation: CASSQDVDSQGTQYF.

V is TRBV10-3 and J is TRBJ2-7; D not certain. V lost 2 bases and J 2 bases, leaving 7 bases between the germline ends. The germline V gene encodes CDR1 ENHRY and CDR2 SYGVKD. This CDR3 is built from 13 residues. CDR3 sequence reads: CAISEGSTYEQYF. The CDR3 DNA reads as TGTGCCATCAGTGAGGGCAGTACCTACGAGCAGTACTTC.

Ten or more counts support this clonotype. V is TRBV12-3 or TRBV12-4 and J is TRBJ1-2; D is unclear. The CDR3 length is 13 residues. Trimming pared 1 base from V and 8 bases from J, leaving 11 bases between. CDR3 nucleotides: TGTGCCAGCAGTTTAGGAGGACCCTTGGGCTACACCTTC. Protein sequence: CASSLGGPLGYTF.

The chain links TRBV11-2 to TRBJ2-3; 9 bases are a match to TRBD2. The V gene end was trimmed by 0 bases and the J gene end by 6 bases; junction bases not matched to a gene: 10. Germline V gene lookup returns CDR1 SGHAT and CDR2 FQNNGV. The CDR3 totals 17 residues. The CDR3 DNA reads TGTGCCAGCAGCTTAGATGGGCTAGCGGGGATCTCGGATACGCAGTATTTT. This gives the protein CASSLDGLAGISDTQYF.